The sequence of this T cell receptor beta chain was determined in a study of shared clonotypes between healthy human individuals (dated by TCRdb to about 2020). About the investigation overall: The cohort included a few men and a couple of women between 18 and 49 years of age. The study deeply sequenced blood TCR repertoires of several healthy adults to estimate repertoire size and the extent of clonotype sharing between individuals. To increase sequencing depth and limit assay-specific biases, different laboratories used diverse techniques to prepare libraries and sequence TCR repertoires. Per donor, leukapheresis produced somewhere between about 0.9 and 9.5 billion PBMCs. Findings and caveats that apply to the study as a whole: Sampling was limited to blood, and TCR repertoires in tissue likely differ from TCR repertoires in blood. The small number of donors limited the genetic and exposure-history diversity represented. Based on pairwise subsampling, the degree of clonotype sharing among donors was expected to be affected by sequencing depth.

This clone was seen just once. Its antigen has not been determined. Base qualities are missing; no much larger clone stands one base away. The donors were healthy, HIV-negative adults who had no recently reported acute infections or vaccinations. Every donor was a Caucasian adult residing in Nashville, Tennessee, USA. For unsorted samples, roughly 81 million PBMCs were counted and genomic DNA was extracted with the QIAamp DNA Blood Mini kit. After blood collection by leukapheresis, PBMCs were isolated using Ficoll-Histopaque density gradient centrifugation and then cryopreserved in the vapor phase of liquid nitrogen. Trimming at the junction amounts to 3 bases on V and 5 bases on J, and the germline ends lie 17 bases apart. The CDR3 sequence holds 15 residues, the cysteine and phenylalanine included. The only DNA kept is the CDR3, 45 bases in frame from the first base. CDR1 is given as KGHSH and CDR2 as LQKENI, both from the germline V gene.

TCR CDR3 regions were amplified from genomic DNA by multiplex PCR using the deep immunoSEQ assay. Genomic DNA extracted from each cell subset was distributed evenly over all wells of several immunoSEQ 96-well plates, and each plate served as one replicate. For unsorted PBMC, each replicate PCR was loaded with 250 to 300 ng genomic DNA, equivalent to 25,000 to 35,000 T cell genomes. Ten immunoSEQ deep assay plates were used to sequence the unsorted PBMC genomic DNA. The purified libraries were quantified using a Qubit 3.0 fluorometer, sized with a Bioanalyzer 2100, and then quantified again using the KAPA Library Quantification kit. A separate single-read 150-cycle Illumina NextSeq 550 flow cell was used to sequence each immunoSEQ 96-well plate. In the authors' own workflow: Because the immunoSEQ output included only junctional sequences and no quality scores, the filtering could not be the same as the filtering used for full-length reads. Sequences were annotated with PyIR, a Python wrapper for IgBLAST v1.9, and V/J genes and CDR3 were assigned using IMGT germline references. Reads were removed for weak V/J assignments (E-value above 1e-6), missing CDR3, stop codons, out-of-frame junctions, or ambiguous translated residues. V3J clonotypes were defined as sequences sharing an identical inferred V gene, J gene, and CDR3 amino acid sequence. Percentage overlap between repertoires was calculated by dividing the number of shared unique clonotypes by the size of the smaller repertoire. RTK rarefaction, the Chao1 estimator, and Recon v2.1 estimates of unobserved clonotypes were used to assess repertoire richness. What TCRdb holds here is the immuneACCESS table cut down to in-frame rearrangements. Part of the clones is not present; checked against another copy, under half of the missing clones reflect an unresolved V gene, and the others are unexplained. That table gives V, J and clone size, and the DNA gave D and trimming. The sample table lists more than 400,000 clones, about 84% of them with a count of one. Approximately 11% of the sample lies in the top ten.

The specimen was PBMCs. The V and J segments used are TRBV18 and TRBJ2-7, with a tentative D gene TRBD1 over 6 matching bases. The sequence was obtained from a woman in her 40s in good health. Some clones in this sample may be carry-over from other donors' samples. The DNA reads TGTGCCAGCTCACCGGTCGGGGACAACGGGGACGAGCAGTACTTC. Its translation is CASSPVGDNGDEQYF. This CDR3, with the reference TRBV18 and TRBJ2-7 proteins standing in past its ends, gives the full variable domain NAGVMQNPRHLVRRRGQEARLRCSPMKGHSHVYWYRQLPEEGLKFMVYLQKENIIDESGMPKERFSAEFPKEGPSILRIQQVVRGDSAAYFCASSPVGDNGDEQYFGPGTRLTVT.